Listed below are T cell receptor beta chains from one sample, sequenced in a study of CD8 T cells in ankylosing spondylitis. TCRdb itself ran the 5' RACE reads through MiXCR, one entry per CDR3 protein. In the table there are about 52,000 distinct CDR3 sequences, approximately 7% of which are singletons. Sequencing was performed on blood, either unsorted or a sorted T cell fraction (not recorded which). The receptors come from a female donor with ankylosing spondylitis or in good health (not recorded which). Both conserved end residues are part of each CDR3. A D gene is named only where the DNA matches it firmly. A row's size may be missing; if present it is once, few, many or a size class.

V gene: TRBV4-1; clone size: many; D gene: -; J gene: TRBJ1-4; CDR3 DNA: TGCGCCAGCAGGGCCCTGAATGAAAAACTGTTTTTT; CDR3 protein: CASRALNEKLFF
V gene: TRBV4-3; clone size: few; D gene: -; J gene: TRBJ2-6; CDR3 DNA: TGCGCCAGCAGCCGAGAACTGACAGCCGGGGCCAACGTCCTGACTTTC; CDR3 protein: CASSRELTAGANVLTF
V gene: TRBV11-2; clone size: many; D gene: -; J gene: TRBJ2-3; CDR3 DNA: TGTGCCAGCAGCTTACCCCGGGGCACAGATACGCAGTATTTT; CDR3 protein: CASSLPRGTDTQYF
V gene: TRBV20-1; clone size: many; D gene: TRBD2; J gene: TRBJ2-1; CDR3 DNA: TGCAGTGCTACGAGTAGCGGGGTTAACAATGAGCAGTTCTTC; CDR3 protein: CSATSSGVNNEQFF
V gene: TRBV29-1; clone size: many; D gene: -; J gene: TRBJ1-2; CDR3 DNA: TGCAGCGTTGGTCAATTCACCTTC; CDR3 protein: CSVGQFTF
V gene: TRBV4-1; clone size: many; D gene: -; J gene: TRBJ1-1; CDR3 DNA: TGCGCCAGCAGCCGTCAGGGTAGCGGTATGAACACTGAAGCTTTCTTT; CDR3 protein: CASSRQGSGMNTEAFF
V gene: TRBV7-9; clone size: -; D gene: -; J gene: TRBJ2-2; CDR3 DNA: TGTGCCAGCAGCTACGGAAGGGCGAACACCGGGGAGCTGTTTTTT; CDR3 protein: CASSYGRANTGELFF
V gene: TRBV20-1; clone size: many; D gene: -; J gene: TRBJ1-2; CDR3 DNA: TGCAGTGCTAGAGATGTGTCCAAGGGGGATGGCTACACCTTC; CDR3 protein: CSARDVSKGDGYTF
V gene: TRBV12-3/TRBV12-4; clone size: many; D gene: -; J gene: TRBJ1-3; CDR3 DNA: TGTGCCAGCAGTTCTGGACAGCTCTCTGGAAACACCATATATTTT; CDR3 protein: CASSSGQLSGNTIYF
V gene: TRBV10-2; clone size: -; D gene: -; J gene: TRBJ1-5; CDR3 DNA: TGCGCCAGCAGTGAGTCATGGGGGGATCAGCCCCAGCATTTT; CDR3 protein: CASSESWGDQPQHF
V gene: TRBV9; clone size: -; D gene: TRBD2; J gene: TRBJ2-1; CDR3 DNA: TGTGCCAGCAGAAGGAGCGGGAGCTCCTACAATGAGCAGTTCTTC; CDR3 protein: CASRRSGSSYNEQFF
V gene: TRBV29-1; clone size: many; D gene: -; J gene: TRBJ2-1; CDR3 DNA: TGCAGCATCTCAAGACGGGGTTCCTACAATGAGCAGTTCTTC; CDR3 protein: CSISRRGSYNEQFF
V gene: TRBV7-3; clone size: many; D gene: -; J gene: TRBJ2-5; CDR3 DNA: TGTGCCAGCAGCTCCGGAGGGGAGACCCAGTACTTC; CDR3 protein: CASSSGGETQYF
V gene: TRBV5-1; clone size: many; D gene: -; J gene: TRBJ1-1; CDR3 DNA: TGCGCCAGCAGCTTGGCCGGGGCGGCTGAAGCTTTCTTT; CDR3 protein: CASSLAGAAEAFF
V gene: TRBV30; clone size: few; D gene: -; J gene: TRBJ1-1; CDR3 DNA: TGTGCCTCCGGACGGATGAACACTGAAGCTTTCTTT; CDR3 protein: CASGRMNTEAFF
V gene: TRBV11-2; clone size: many; D gene: TRBD1; J gene: TRBJ1-2; CDR3 DNA: TGTGCCAGCAGTTCGAGGACAGGGTCGCGAGGCTACACCTTC; CDR3 protein: CASSSRTGSRGYTF
V gene: TRBV12-3/TRBV12-4; clone size: many; D gene: -; J gene: TRBJ1-5; CDR3 DNA: TGTGCCAGCAGTTCCGGAGGCAATCAGCCCCAGCATTTT; CDR3 protein: CASSSGGNQPQHF
V gene: TRBV20-1; clone size: many; D gene: TRBD2; J gene: TRBJ2-3; CDR3 DNA: TGCAGTGCTAGAGACCCGGGGGGTTCTAGCACAGATACGCAGTATTTT; CDR3 protein: CSARDPGGSSTDTQYF